This T cell receptor (beta chain) appears in the sequencing data of a study of shared clonotypes between healthy human individuals (TCRdb year 2020). With regard to the full study: Three men and two women, aged 18 to 49 years, made up the cohort. For each donor, three plates each were used for CD4 naive and CD4 memory, two plates were used for CD8 naive, and one plate was used for CD8 memory. Per donor, leukapheresis produced somewhere between about 0.94 and 9 billion PBMCs. To estimate repertoire size and how much clonotype sharing occurs between individuals, the study deeply sequenced the blood TCR repertoires of five healthy adults. To increase sequencing depth and limit assay-specific biases, TCR repertoire library preparation and sequencing were carried out by different laboratories using diverse techniques.

The donors were healthy, HIV-negative adults with no recently reported acute infections or vaccinations. Every donor was a Caucasian adult residing in Nashville, Tennessee, USA. Magnetic negative selection was used to enrich CD4+ T cells, after which naive cells were positively selected on CD45RA and the negative fraction became the memory subset. After blood collection by leukapheresis, PBMCs were isolated using Ficoll-Histopaque density gradient centrifugation and then cryopreserved in the vapor phase of liquid nitrogen. Analytical flow cytometry was used to check the purity and quantity of each magnetically sorted T cell population. From each sorted fraction, genomic DNA was isolated and quantified by UV absorbance on a Nanodrop 2000c. Using the deep immunoSEQ assay, multiplex PCR amplified TCR CDR3 regions from genomic DNA. Genomic DNA extracted from each cell subset was distributed evenly over all wells of several immunoSEQ 96-well plates, and each plate served as one replicate. For sorted subsets, approximately 190 ng of genomic DNA, equivalent to about 30,000 T cell genomes, went into each replicate PCR. The purified libraries were quantified using a Qubit 3.0 fluorometer, sized with a Bioanalyzer 2100, and then quantified again using the KAPA Library Quantification kit. Each immunoSEQ 96-well plate was sequenced on its own single-read 150-cycle Illumina NextSeq 550 flow cell. Per the authors' processing: Because the immunoSEQ output included only junctional sequences and no quality scores, the filtering could not be the same as the filtering used for full-length reads. Sequences were annotated with PyIR, a Python wrapper for IgBLAST v1.9, using IMGT germline references to assign V/J genes and CDR3. Reads were filtered out if the reads had weak V/J assignments (E-value above 1e-6), no CDR3, stop codons, out-of-frame junctions, or ambiguous translated residues. V3J clonotypes were defined by identical inferred V gene, J gene, and CDR3 amino acid sequence. Percentage overlap between repertoires was computed as shared unique clonotypes divided by the size of the smaller repertoire. Richness of each repertoire was evaluated using RTK rarefaction, the Chao1 estimator, and Recon v2.1 estimates of unobserved clonotypes. Generation probabilities were computed with OLGA for all TCRbeta clonotypes obtained by the gDNA method from several donors. The table comes from immuneACCESS by way of TCRdb, which keeps in-frame sequences with V and J called. Part of the clones is missing from these tables; in studies checked, under half for an unresolved V gene and the rest for unknown reasons. For V, J and clone size, that table is used; D and trimming come from the DNA. Recorded for this sample are roughly 1,000,000 clones; approximately 80% of them occurred a single time. The ten largest clones add up to 0.4% to 0.55% of the sample.

Compared with germline, V lacks 4 bases and J lacks 0 bases; bases without a gene match: 17. The CDR3 numbers 19 residues from cysteine through phenylalanine. The only DNA kept is the CDR3, 57 bases in frame from the first base. Study-level results and caveats: Even with the large sequencing depth, rarefaction of the sorted-subset datasets indicated that sequencing was incomplete. Sharing across a handful of donors was observed for 4.5% to 6.5% of naive CD4, under 4% of naive CD8, over 2% of memory CD4, and about 0.38% of memory CD8 clonotypes. The small number of donors limited the genetic and exposure-history diversity represented. Sampling was restricted to blood, and TCR repertoires in tissue are likely to differ from TCR repertoires in blood. Pairwise subsampling indicated that sequencing depth was expected to affect the degree of clonotype sharing among donors. Estimated clonotype richness was generally larger for naive than for memory subsets. Compared with non-shared clonotypes, clonotypes shared by all four sorted-subset donors had higher generation probabilities.

Worth noting for this clone: The clone's antigen remains unknown. No quality values exist for individual bases; no much larger clone is one base distant.

This TCR was sampled from a man between 18 and 29 years old in good health. Some clones in this sample may be carry-over from other donors' samples. Specimen: memory CD4+ T cells from PBMCs. The cell subset or site tag for this specimen amounts to: CD45RA-negative fraction. The chain was built from TRBV23-1 and TRBJ1-1; TRBD1 aligns with 7 central bases. TRBV23-1 carries the ORF label, with uncertain function. The CDR3 here reads CASSRDRDGRARLNTEAFF. The DNA reads as follows: TGCGCCAGCAGTCGAGACAGGGACGGGCGGGCGAGGTTGAACACTGAAGCTTTCTTT.